A selection of T cell receptor beta chains follows, all from one sample in a study of shared clonotypes between healthy human individuals. Assay: immunoSEQ multiplex PCR; the TCRdb copy retains only in-frame clones and omits some. Here the sample spans roughly 640,000 clones, roughly 70% being singletons. Material: memory CD4+ T cells sorted from blood. These receptors originate from a woman under 40 in good health. The CDR3 runs from the conserved cysteine through the conserved F or W. Each record gives: clone size, CDR3 length, V gene, J gene, D gene, CDR3 DNA, CDR3 protein. A D gene is named only where the DNA matches it firmly. Where a row states a size, it is once, few, many or the class of an expanded clone; other rows omit it.

clone size: .
CDR3 length: 14
V gene: TRBV2
J gene: TRBJ1-1
D gene: .
CDR3 DNA: TGTGCCAGCAGACTAACAGGGACGGGCACTGAAGCTTTCTTT
CDR3 protein: CASRLTGTGTEAFF

clone size: .
CDR3 length: 16
V gene: TRBV2
J gene: TRBJ2-5
D gene: TRBD1
CDR3 DNA: TGTGCCAGCAGTCGCCGGGACAGGGGGCTCTCAGAGACCCAGTACTTC
CDR3 protein: CASSRRDRGLSETQYF

clone size: .
CDR3 length: 13
V gene: TRBV29-1
J gene: TRBJ2-3
D gene: .
CDR3 DNA: TGCAGCGGCCTAAGATCCCGCACAGATACGCAGTATTTT
CDR3 protein: CSGLRSRTDTQYF

clone size: .
CDR3 length: 14
V gene: TRBV21-1
J gene: TRBJ1-4
D gene: .
CDR3 DNA: TGTGCCAGCAGCAAAGGGACAGGGAATGAAAAACTGTTTTTT
CDR3 protein: CASSKGTGNEKLFF

clone size: .
CDR3 length: 15
V gene: TRBV7-6
J gene: TRBJ2-7
D gene: .
CDR3 DNA: TGTGCCAGCAGCTTTTCGCCCAGCGAAACCTACGAGCAGTACTTC
CDR3 protein: CASSFSPSETYEQYF

clone size: .
CDR3 length: 14
V gene: TRBV19
J gene: TRBJ1-2
D gene: .
CDR3 DNA: TGTGCCAGTAGATGGAGGGCCCCCTCGGCTGGCTACACCTTC
CDR3 protein: CASRWRAPSAGYTF

clone size: .
CDR3 length: 15
V gene: TRBV25-1
J gene: TRBJ2-1
D gene: .
CDR3 DNA: TGTGCCAGCAGTGATCGCGGAGCGCTCTACAATGAGCAGTTCTTC
CDR3 protein: CASSDRGALYNEQFF

clone size: many
CDR3 length: 16
V gene: TRBV10-2
J gene: TRBJ1-2
D gene: TRBD1
CDR3 DNA: TGCGCCAGCAGTGAGGTTGGGACAGGGGGTACCTATGGCTACACCTTC
CDR3 protein: CASSEVGTGGTYGYTF

clone size: .
CDR3 length: 13
V gene: TRBV28
J gene: TRBJ1-2
D gene: .
CDR3 DNA: TGTGCCAGCAGGAAGGGACACAACTATGGCTACACCTTC
CDR3 protein: CASRKGHNYGYTF

clone size: .
CDR3 length: 13
V gene: TRBV27
J gene: TRBJ2-1
D gene: .
CDR3 DNA: TGTGCCAGCGGCCCAAAAGGCCACAATGAGCAGTTCTTC
CDR3 protein: CASGPKGHNEQFF

clone size: .
CDR3 length: 14
V gene: TRBV19
J gene: TRBJ1-1
D gene: .
CDR3 DNA: TGTGCCAGTAGTATTAAAGGAAGGGCTTTTGAAGCTTTCTTT
CDR3 protein: CASSIKGRAFEAFF

clone size: .
CDR3 length: 15
V gene: TRBV5-1
J gene: TRBJ1-1
D gene: .
CDR3 DNA: TGCGCCAGCAGCTTTGGGGCAGGGGAGAACACTGAAGCTTTCTTT
CDR3 protein: CASSFGAGENTEAFF

clone size: .
CDR3 length: 16
V gene: TRBV11-3
J gene: TRBJ1-5
D gene: TRBD1
CDR3 DNA: TGTGCCAGCAGCTTCCGGGACAGGGGGTTACATCAGCCCCAGCATTTT
CDR3 protein: CASSFRDRGLHQPQHF

clone size: many
CDR3 length: 14
V gene: TRBV7-6
J gene: TRBJ2-2
D gene: .
CDR3 DNA: TGTGCCAGCAGCTACCAGGGGGGGACCGGGGAGCTGTTTTTT
CDR3 protein: CASSYQGGTGELFF

clone size: few
CDR3 length: 14
V gene: TRBV11-2
J gene: TRBJ1-1
D gene: .
CDR3 DNA: TGTGCCAGCAGCCTCGCCCGGGGGACTGGTGAAGCTTTCTTT
CDR3 protein: CASSLARGTGEAFF

clone size: .
CDR3 length: 13
V gene: TRBV7-8
J gene: TRBJ1-1
D gene: .
CDR3 DNA: TGTGCCAGCAGCTTCACAGGGCGGGCCGAAGCTTTCTTT
CDR3 protein: CASSFTGRAEAFF

clone size: .
CDR3 length: 14
V gene: TRBV5-4
J gene: TRBJ1-2
D gene: .
CDR3 DNA: TGTGCCAGCAGCTTGGCCGGCGTTGGGTATGGCTACACCTTC
CDR3 protein: CASSLAGVGYGYTF

clone size: .
CDR3 length: 15
V gene: TRBV10-3
J gene: TRBJ1-3
D gene: .
CDR3 DNA: TGTGCCATCAGTGAGTCGATGGGGTCGGGAAACACCATATATTTT
CDR3 protein: CAISESMGSGNTIYF

clone size: many
CDR3 length: 13
V gene: TRBV6-5
J gene: TRBJ2-5
D gene: .
CDR3 DNA: TGTGCCAGCAGTTTGGCAGCTCAAGAGACCCAGTACTTC
CDR3 protein: CASSLAAQETQYF

clone size: .
CDR3 length: 13
V gene: TRBV19
J gene: TRBJ2-5
D gene: .
CDR3 DNA: TGTGCCAGTAGTATGACAGTACAAGAGACCCAGTACTTC
CDR3 protein: CASSMTVQETQYF

clone size: few
CDR3 length: 16
V gene: TRBV19
J gene: TRBJ2-1
D gene: .
CDR3 DNA: TGTGCCAGTAGTCTTAGGACTACGAGCTCCTACAATGAGCAGTTCTTC
CDR3 protein: CASSLRTTSSYNEQFF

clone size: .
CDR3 length: 14
V gene: TRBV10-1
J gene: TRBJ2-1
D gene: .
CDR3 DNA: TGCGCCAGCTCCCGGGGCTCGTTCTACAATGAGCAGTTCTTC
CDR3 protein: CASSRGSFYNEQFF

clone size: .
CDR3 length: 15
V gene: TRBV6-1
J gene: TRBJ2-7
D gene: TRBD1
CDR3 DNA: TGTGCCAGCAGTGCCCACAGGGGTAACTCCTACGAGCAGTACTTC
CDR3 protein: CASSAHRGNSYEQYF

clone size: .
CDR3 length: 15
V gene: TRBV28
J gene: TRBJ2-7
D gene: TRBD2
CDR3 DNA: TGTGCCAGCAGTAGACCGGGACTAGGGAACTACGAGCAGTACTTC
CDR3 protein: CASSRPGLGNYEQYF

clone size: .
CDR3 length: 15
V gene: TRBV6-5
J gene: TRBJ2-5
D gene: TRBD2
CDR3 DNA: TGTGCCAGCAGTTTGACTAGCGGGAGCCCAGAGACCCAGTACTTC
CDR3 protein: CASSLTSGSPETQYF

clone size: .
CDR3 length: 16
V gene: TRBV28
J gene: TRBJ2-3
D gene: .
CDR3 DNA: TGTGCCAGCGGCCCACCAGCTCGGGAGCCCACAGATACGCAGTATTTT
CDR3 protein: CASGPPAREPTDTQYF

clone size: .
CDR3 length: 15
V gene: TRBV7-2
J gene: TRBJ1-1
D gene: .
CDR3 DNA: TGTGCCAGCAGCTTAGCCGGCACGGCGAACACTGAAGCTTTCTTT
CDR3 protein: CASSLAGTANTEAFF

clone size: .
CDR3 length: 15
V gene: TRBV7-2
J gene: TRBJ2-2
D gene: .
CDR3 DNA: TGTGCCAGCAGCTTACTCAGGCCGGGAATCGGGGAGCTGTTTTTT
CDR3 protein: CASSLLRPGIGELFF

clone size: .
CDR3 length: 13
V gene: TRBV27
J gene: TRBJ1-5
D gene: .
CDR3 DNA: TGTGCCAGCAGCGGACAGAACGGCCAGCCCCAGCATTTT
CDR3 protein: CASSGQNGQPQHF

clone size: .
CDR3 length: 15
V gene: TRBV19
J gene: TRBJ1-2
D gene: .
CDR3 DNA: TGTGCCAGTAGTAGGCCGGACACCAGTAACTATGGCTACACCTTC
CDR3 protein: CASSRPDTSNYGYTF

clone size: .
CDR3 length: 15
V gene: TRBV2
J gene: TRBJ1-3
D gene: .
CDR3 DNA: TGTGCCAGCAGTGAGGGACCGCGCTCTGGAAACACCATATATTTT
CDR3 protein: CASSEGPRSGNTIYF

clone size: once
CDR3 length: 15
V gene: TRBV30
J gene: TRBJ2-3
D gene: TRBD2
CDR3 DNA: TGTGCAACCTCCTTAGCGGGAGGCCACCCAGATACGCAGTATTTT
CDR3 protein: CATSLAGGHPDTQYF

clone size: .
CDR3 length: 16
V gene: TRBV11-2
J gene: TRBJ2-6
D gene: TRBD1
CDR3 DNA: TGTGCCAGCAGCTTCCCACAGGGGGCTGGGGCCAACGTCCTGACTTTC
CDR3 protein: CASSFPQGAGANVLTF

clone size: .
CDR3 length: 17
V gene: TRBV27
J gene: TRBJ2-3
D gene: TRBD1
CDR3 DNA: TGTGCCAGCAGAAGAGGGGGCCCCCTATCCCACACAGATACGCAGTATTTT
CDR3 protein: CASRRGGPLSHTDTQYF

clone size: .
CDR3 length: 12
V gene: TRBV7-8
J gene: TRBJ1-1
D gene: .
CDR3 DNA: TGTGCCAGCAAAGACATGAACACTGAAGCTTTCTTT
CDR3 protein: CASKDMNTEAFF

clone size: .
CDR3 length: 14
V gene: TRBV2
J gene: TRBJ1-1
D gene: .
CDR3 DNA: TGTGCCAGCAGCCAAAAAAGGGTGAACACTGAAGCTTTCTTT
CDR3 protein: CASSQKRVNTEAFF

clone size: .
CDR3 length: 13
V gene: TRBV5-1
J gene: TRBJ1-1
D gene: .
CDR3 DNA: TGCGCCAGCAGCTTTCCAGGGTTCACTGAAGCTTTCTTT
CDR3 protein: CASSFPGFTEAFF

clone size: many
CDR3 length: 15
V gene: TRBV5-1
J gene: TRBJ2-5
D gene: TRBD2
CDR3 DNA: TGCGCCAGCAGCAGCGGAATGCGGGAGGGGGGGCCCCAGTACTTC
CDR3 protein: CASSSGMREGGPQYF

clone size: .
CDR3 length: 14
V gene: TRBV7-9
J gene: TRBJ1-1
D gene: .
CDR3 DNA: TGTGCCAGCAGCCCCCGGACAGCCAACACTGAAGCTTTCTTT
CDR3 protein: CASSPRTANTEAFF

clone size: .
CDR3 length: 17
V gene: TRBV27
J gene: TRBJ1-5
D gene: TRBD1
CDR3 DNA: TGTGCCAGCAGTCAGTACTGGACAGGGACGGGCAATCAGCCCCAGCATTTT
CDR3 protein: CASSQYWTGTGNQPQHF